These T cell receptor beta chains were read from a single sample in a study of cytotoxic CD8 clonotypes in ibrutinib-treated CLL. Method: immunoSEQ multiplex PCR; TCRdb's copy keeps in-frame clones and lacks some. The sample yields over 25,000 clones, more than 75% seen once. Source: PBMCs, taken after 36 months of ibrutinib treatment. The source is a human donor with chronic lymphocytic leukemia. Each CDR3 is given without its conserved first and last residue.

v_call	j_call	cdr3_aa
TRBV19	TRBJ1-3	ASNRQGTSGNTIY
TRBV25-1	TRBJ1-4	ASSPVTGGVNEKLF
TRBV9	TRBJ2-2	ASSRNTGELF
TRBV4-1	TRBJ2-1	ASSQHRNQLMGNEQF
TRBV18	TRBJ1-1	ASSPRGMNTEAF
TRBV2	TRBJ2-3	ASSWDSRTDTQY
TRBV5-4	TRBJ2-3	ASSLAPGQGTDTQY
TRBV4-2	TRBJ2-7	ASSQAPSGTSGYEQY
TRBV11-2	TRBJ2-7	ASSPIRGPIYEQY
TRBV19	TRBJ1-1	ASSMEQSPIVNTEAF
TRBV29-1	TRBJ1-1	SVPRGGASNTEAF
TRBV29-1	TRBJ1-1	SVLDRTNTEAF
TRBV4-3	TRBJ1-6	ASSQGGLGSPLH
TRBV29-1	TRBJ1-2	SVASGSYGYT
TRBV11-1	TRBJ1-2	ASSLAGAYGYT
TRBV6-5	TRBJ2-6	ASSYSPDGANVLT
TRBV7-2	TRBJ2-7	ASSPLEAGATHEQY
TRBV2	TRBJ1-5	ASSDSDRALQPQH
TRBV4-2	TRBJ1-3	ASSQGGNGHTIY
TRBV10-3	TRBJ2-2	AIERDGPGELF
TRBV9	TRBJ2-1	ASSSRGNSYNEQF
TRBV5-1	TRBJ1-1	ASLPQGGGEAF
TRBV27	TRBJ1-6	ASSRTGRHYNSPLH
TRBV29-1	TRBJ1-1	SVRDRLNTEAF
TRBV10-3	TRBJ2-3	AISEFGGLNTDTQY
TRBV25-1	TRBJ1-1	ASSELGEGGLAEAF
TRBV7-9	TRBJ2-1	ASSFGGASDEQF
TRBV5-1	TRBJ2-5	ASSLELGQETQY
TRBV6-1	TRBJ1-2	ASGLEGGDYGYT
TRBV7-6	TRBJ2-7	ASSLAGGGYEQY
TRBV5-5	TRBJ1-2	ASSGQGDSGYT
TRBV29-1	TRBJ2-3	SVVPGLAGGTFQITDTQY
TRBV27	TRBJ1-1	ASSLLQNTEAF
TRBV19	TRBJ1-5	ASSIARRGDQPQH
TRBV4-1	TRBJ2-7	ASSQEPAFGTGGNEQY
TRBV30	TRBJ1-4	AWSVSFGPTNEKLF
TRBV4-1	TRBJ2-2	ASSQEIAVRLTGELF
TRBV5-1	TRBJ1-1	ASSFGQLNTEAF
TRBV4-3	TRBJ2-7	ASSQDLQGYEQY
TRBV18	TRBJ1-2	ASSSGGANYGYT
TRBV29-1	TRBJ1-2	SGLTVYGYT
TRBV18	TRBJ1-6	ASSPGNNSPLH
TRBV10-3	TRBJ1-6	AIRQQENSPLH